The rows below give T cell receptor beta chains drawn from one sample of a study of OX40 agonist ivuxolimab in advanced cancers. Clones were sequenced by immunoSEQ multiplex PCR, and TCRdb holds only the in-frame ones, with some missing. The sample holds about 35,000 clones, 85% to 95% seen once. The specimen comprised CD4+ or CD8+ T cells sorted from blood, sampled in a trial of the OX40 agonist ivuxolimab. These receptors were taken from an adult with an advanced solid tumor such as melanoma, head and neck, liver or kidney cancer. Both conserved end residues are part of each CDR3. D genes are given only for firm matches. The listing skips clone size in some rows; elsewhere it reads once, few, many or a size class.

cdr3_length	d_call	clone_size	j_call	v_call	cdr3_aa	cdr3_nt
17	-	-	TRBJ1-1	TRBV14	CASSQEVGAPMNTEAFF	TGTGCCAGCAGCCAAGAAGTAGGGGCACCTATGAACACTGAAGCTTTCTTT
14	TRBD1	-	TRBJ2-1	TRBV19	CASSSGTENNEQFF	TGTGCCAGTAGCTCCGGGACAGAGAACAATGAGCAGTTCTTC
17	TRBD1	-	TRBJ1-5	TRBV15	CATSRDKGQGYNQPQHF	TGTGCCACCAGCAGAGATAAGGGACAGGGGTACAATCAGCCCCAGCATTTT
15	-	few	TRBJ2-5	TRBV7-9	CASSLVFGEQETQYF	TGTGCCAGCAGCTTAGTATTCGGTGAACAAGAGACCCAGTACTTC
15	-	once	TRBJ2-1	TRBV11-2	CASSLAGPLYNEQFF	TGTGCCAGCAGCCTCGCGGGACCCCTTTACAATGAGCAGTTCTTC
15	TRBD2	-	TRBJ2-2	TRBV9	CASSETSAYTGELFF	TGTGCCAGCAGCGAAACTAGCGCTTACACCGGGGAGCTGTTTTTT
13	-	-	TRBJ1-3	TRBV28	CASSGEAVDTIYF	TGTGCCAGCAGCGGGGAAGCAGTAGACACCATATATTTT
17	TRBD1	-	TRBJ2-6	TRBV7-8	CASSPRQGMAGANVLTF	TGTGCCAGCAGCCCGCGACAGGGAATGGCTGGGGCCAACGTCCTGACTTTC
15	-	-	TRBJ2-3	TRBV7-2	CASSPPLGGADTQYF	TGTGCCAGCAGCCCTCCACTGGGGGGCGCAGATACGCAGTATTTT
15	-	once	TRBJ2-7	TRBV19	CASSTGTFYSYEQYF	TGTGCCAGTAGTACAGGGACATTTTACTCCTACGAGCAGTACTTC
17	-	-	TRBJ2-1	TRBV11-2	CASSLESASSSYNEQFF	TGTGCCAGCAGCTTAGAATCGGCGTCGAGCTCCTACAATGAGCAGTTCTTC
15	-	-	TRBJ1-2	TRBV18	CASSPGDILYYGYTF	TGTGCCAGCTCGCCCGGGGACATCCTATACTATGGCTACACCTTC
15	TRBD1	-	TRBJ2-7	TRBV25-1	CASSDWTGRSYEQYF	TGTGCCAGCAGTGATTGGACAGGGCGCTCCTACGAGCAGTACTTC
14	-	-	TRBJ2-5	TRBV7-8	CASSPQGLQETQYF	TGTGCCAGCAGCCCACAGGGCCTTCAAGAGACCCAGTACTTC
12	-	few	TRBJ1-4	TRBV2	CASSLTREKLFF	TGTGCCAGCAGTCTAACTAGGGAAAAACTGTTTTTT
18	-	-	TRBJ1-1	TRBV7-8	CASSRAIRQGNMNTEAFF	TGTGCCAGCAGTCGGGCAATACGGCAGGGAAACATGAACACTGAAGCTTTCTTT